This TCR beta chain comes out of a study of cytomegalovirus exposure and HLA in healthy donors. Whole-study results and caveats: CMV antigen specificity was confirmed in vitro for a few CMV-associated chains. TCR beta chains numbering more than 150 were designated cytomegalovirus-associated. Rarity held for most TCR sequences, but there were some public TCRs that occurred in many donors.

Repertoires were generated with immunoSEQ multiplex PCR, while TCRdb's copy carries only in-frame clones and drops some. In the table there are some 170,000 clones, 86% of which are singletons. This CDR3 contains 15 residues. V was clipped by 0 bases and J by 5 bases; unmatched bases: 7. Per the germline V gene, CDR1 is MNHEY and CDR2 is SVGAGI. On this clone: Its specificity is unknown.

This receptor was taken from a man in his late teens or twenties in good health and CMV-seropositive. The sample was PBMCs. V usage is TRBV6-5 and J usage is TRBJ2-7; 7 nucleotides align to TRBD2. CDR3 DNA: TGTGCCAGCAGTTACTCCTCGGGGGGTACGGACGAGCAGTACTTC. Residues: CASSYSSGGTDEQYF.